This record covers a single TCR beta chain. Study processing details: By means of reference gene primer amplification, nucleated cell counts were estimated. TCRdb's copy holds only in-frame clones and misses some; the assay was immunoSEQ multiplex PCR. The DNA gave D and trimming, while V, J and clone size come from that table. The data show just under 95,000 clones, over 70% seen once. V dropped 5 bases and J dropped 6 bases, with 11 bases sitting between them. The CDR3 sequence is 13 residues long. The data derive from a study of blood T cell repertoires in COVID-19. Across the whole study: Researchers got acute and convalescent COVID-19 samples from the United States, Italy and Spain. Nucleic acid was either cDNA or gDNA, and it came from T cells, B-cell-depleted T cells, or PBMCs.

Sequencing was performed on peripheral blood. The receptor comes from a man aged 45-60 years who had recovered from COVID-19. J is TRBJ1-5 and V is TRBV12-3 or TRBV12-4; D is undetermined. CDR3 DNA: TGTGCCAGCAGTCCGCGTACGAGTCAGCCCCAGCATTTT. Translating it yields CASSPRTSQPQHF.